The 17 T cell receptor beta chains presented below share a single source sample, sequenced in a study of cytomegalovirus exposure and HLA in healthy donors. Primers included in the PCR were 60 Vbeta and 13 Jbeta primers. Measured with immunoSEQ multiplex PCR; TCRdb has only the in-frame clones, and not every one. This table holds roughly 150,000 clones, about 72% found once. The source material was PBMCs. The source of these receptors is a man aged 35 to 55 in good health and CMV-seronegative.

The chain uses TRBV10-2 and TRBJ2-2; D ambiguous. V was clipped by 0 bases and J by 4 bases, with 6 bases between them. Germline values: CDR1 WSHSY, CDR2 SAAADI. This CDR3 is 14 amino acids long. The CDR3 DNA is TGCGCCAGCAGTGAGTCGAGATCCACCGGGGAGCTGTTTTTT. Protein: CASSESRSTGELFF.

This clone was detected only once. This chain joins TRBV18 and TRBJ1-2; 9 positions agree with TRBD1. With 3 bases clipped from V and 6 bases from J, the junction kept 2 bases outside the gene matches. The CDR3 length is 13 residues. From germline, CDR1 is KGHSH and CDR2 LQKENI. CDR3 loop: CASSPGTGNGYTF. CDR3 sequence (DNA): TGTGCCAGCTCACCCGGGACAGGGAATGGCTACACCTTC.

This clone was seen a few times. The chain recombines TRBV6-1 with TRBJ2-1, with D maybe TRBD2 (6 bases). Germline CDR1 and CDR2: MNHNS and SASEGT. V lost 6 bases and J lost 0, with 9 bases in between. This CDR3 has 14 residues. The CDR3 spells CASSASDSYNEQFF. CDR3 in DNA: TGTGCCAGCAGCGCTAGCGACTCCTACAATGAGCAGTTCTTC.

The rearrangement uses TRBV10-3 and TRBJ1-2, with 9 bases identical to TRBD1. V shed 6 bases and J 2 bases; nucleotides not matched to a gene: 1. There are 13 residues in the CDR3. Germline CDR1 reads ENHRY; CDR2 reads SYGVKD. CDR3 amino acids: CAISGTGNYGYTF. CDR3 nucleotide sequence: TGTGCCATCAGCGGGACAGGGAACTATGGCTACACCTTC.

A single count supports this clone. The gene calls are TRBV9 and TRBJ2-3, with 7 nucleotides matching TRBD2. This CDR3 contains 13 residues. Germline V lookup: CDR1 SGDLS, CDR2 YYNGEE. With 3 bases clipped from V and 5 bases from J, the junction kept 3 bases outside the gene matches. The CDR3 sequence is CASSGGGIDTQYF. As DNA, the CDR3 is TGTGCCAGCAGCGGGGGGGGGATAGATACGCAGTATTTT.

The J gene is TRBJ2-3, the V gene TRBV5-4; 8 nucleotides agree with TRBD2. CDR3 length: 15 amino acids. Germline lookup yields CDR1 SGHNT and CDR2 YYREEE (reference sequence). With 2 bases clipped from V and 1 base from J, the junction kept 3 bases outside the gene matches. The CDR3 loop is CASSLVAGRTDTQYF. DNA for the CDR3: TGTGCCAGCAGCTTAGTAGCGGGGCGCACAGATACGCAGTATTTT.

This chain links TRBV7-2 with TRBJ2-3; 7 bases fit TRBD1. This CDR3 comprises 15 residues. Germline trimming cut 6 bases from V and 0 bases from J; bases unmatched to any gene: 6. CDR1 and CDR2 (germline): SGHTA, FQGNSA. CDR3 loop: CASRNRDSSTDTQYF. In nucleotides, the CDR3 is TGTGCCAGCAGAAACCGGGACAGCAGCACAGATACGCAGTATTTT.

This chain connects TRBV20-1 to TRBJ1-1; D unclear. The CDR3 has 11 amino acids. Between the trimmed V and J ends, which lost 3 bases and 7 bases, there was a span of 9 bases. CDR1 is DFQATT and CDR2 is SNEGSKA in the germline V gene (reference sequence). For the CDR3, the DNA is TGCAGTGCTAGGTTCTCGGGTGAAGCTTTCTTT. Translating gives CSARFSGEAFF.

This clone showed up just a few times. This chain links TRBV11-2 with TRBJ2-7, with 9 bases identical to TRBD1. This CDR3 contains 17 residues. Germline V gene lookup returns CDR1 SGHAT and CDR2 FQNNGV. With V trimmed by 5 bases and J by 0 bases, 11 bases remained unmatched. Here the CDR3 DNA reads TGTGCCAGCAGCCTCCGATCAACAGGGGGCGGCTCCTACGAGCAGTACTTC. It codes for CASSLRSTGGGSYEQYF.

The gene calls are TRBV10-3 and TRBJ1-5, with 9 bases aligning to TRBD1. The CDR3 is 17 amino acids. Germline loops: CDR1 ENHRY, CDR2 SYGVKD. Germline trimming cut 0 bases from V and 5 bases from J; bases unmatched to any gene: 8. CDR3 loop: CAISESGTGYLDQPQHF. The CDR3 DNA sequence: TGTGCCATCAGTGAGTCCGGGACAGGGTACCTCGATCAGCCCCAGCATTTT.

The chain couples TRBV27 to TRBJ1-1, with D possibly TRBD1 on 6 matching bases. V dropped 5 bases and J dropped 5 bases, with 12 bases sitting between them. Germline V CDR1 and CDR2: MNHEY, SMNVEV (reference sequence). CDR3 length: 13 amino acids. This CDR3 reads CASSLVRGTEAFF. The CDR3 nucleotides are TGTGCCAGCAGTCTGGTGAGGGGGACTGAAGCTTTCTTT.

The J gene is TRBJ2-1, the V gene TRBV28, with 10 positions matching TRBD2. CDR1 and CDR2 (germline): MDHEN, SYDVKM. V shed 3 bases and J 3 bases; nucleotides not matched to a gene: 8. The CDR3 covers 17 residues. The CDR3 protein is CASSFLSLAGDYNEQFF. CDR3 coding DNA: TGTGCCAGCAGTTTCCTCTCGCTAGCGGGAGACTACAATGAGCAGTTCTTC.

V is TRBV4-1 and J is TRBJ2-5; perhaps TRBD1 as D (5 bases). The DNA end is a closer match to TRBJ2-7, so the J assignment may be wrong. The CDR3 is made up of 15 amino acids. CDR1 MGHRA and CDR2 YSYEKL come from the germline V gene. The CDR3 sequence: CASSQTIVKGREQYF. The CDR3 DNA is TGCGCCAGCAGCCAAACGATTGTTAAGGGGCGCGAGCAGTACTTC.

On this clone: Other DNA sequences within the sample encode an identical CDR3. The genes are TRBV13 and TRBJ2-7, with 8 bases aligning to TRBD1. This CDR3 is built from 14 residues. CDR1 and CDR2 (germline): PRHDT, FYEKMQ (reference sequence). After removal of 5 bases from V and 1 base from J, the junction contained 4 bases not matched to a gene. The CDR3 DNA reads TGTGCCAGCAGCCTGGGACAGGCGTCCTACGAGCAGTACTTC. Protein sequence: CASSLGQASYEQYF.

The rearrangement links TRBV5-1 to TRBJ1-6; a weak D match, TRBD1 (5 bases). Germline V gene sequence: CDR1 SGHRS, CDR2 YFSETQ. The germline V and J ends were trimmed by 4 bases and 10 bases, with 18 bases remaining between them. The CDR3 loop spans 15 amino acids. CDR3 protein: CASSRSQGPGSPLHF. CDR3 DNA: TGCGCCAGCAGCCGAAGCCAGGGCCCAGGGTCACCCCTCCACTTT.

V gene TRBV7-9 combines with J gene TRBJ1-1; D perhaps matches TRBD1 (5 bases). V was shortened by 0 bases and J by 10 bases, with 24 bases between the two germline ends. The CDR3 sequence is 17 residues long. From germline, CDR1 is SEHNR and CDR2 FQNEAQ (reference sequence). The CDR3, as DNA: TGTGCCAGCAGCTTAGCGCTGGGGCTAATTCATCACTCGGGAGCTTTCTTT. Its protein is CASSLALGLIHHSGAFF.

This clone has only one observation. The rearrangement joins TRBV27 to TRBJ2-1; no definite D call. The V gene's germline CDR1 is MNHEY and CDR2 SMNVEV (reference sequence). With 3 bases removed from V and 5 bases from J, the gap between germline ends came to 5 bases. CDR3 length: 12 residues. CDR3 DNA sequence: TGTGCCAGCAGTTTCCCCAACAATGAGCAGTTCTTC. Residues: CASSFPNNEQFF.